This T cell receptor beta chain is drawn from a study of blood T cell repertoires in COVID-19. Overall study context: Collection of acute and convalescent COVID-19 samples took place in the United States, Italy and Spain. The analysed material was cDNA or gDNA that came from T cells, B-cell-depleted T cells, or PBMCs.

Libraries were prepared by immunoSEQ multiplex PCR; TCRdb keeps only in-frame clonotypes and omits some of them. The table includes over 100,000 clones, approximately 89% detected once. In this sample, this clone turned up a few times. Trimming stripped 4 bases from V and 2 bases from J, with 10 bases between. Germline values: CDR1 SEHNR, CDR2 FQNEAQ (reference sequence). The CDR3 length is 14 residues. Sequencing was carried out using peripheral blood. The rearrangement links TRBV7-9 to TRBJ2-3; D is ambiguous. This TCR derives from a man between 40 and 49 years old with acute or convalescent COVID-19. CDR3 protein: CASSSSGVTDTQYF. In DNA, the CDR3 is TGTGCCAGCAGCTCCTCCGGAGTCACAGATACGCAGTATTTT.